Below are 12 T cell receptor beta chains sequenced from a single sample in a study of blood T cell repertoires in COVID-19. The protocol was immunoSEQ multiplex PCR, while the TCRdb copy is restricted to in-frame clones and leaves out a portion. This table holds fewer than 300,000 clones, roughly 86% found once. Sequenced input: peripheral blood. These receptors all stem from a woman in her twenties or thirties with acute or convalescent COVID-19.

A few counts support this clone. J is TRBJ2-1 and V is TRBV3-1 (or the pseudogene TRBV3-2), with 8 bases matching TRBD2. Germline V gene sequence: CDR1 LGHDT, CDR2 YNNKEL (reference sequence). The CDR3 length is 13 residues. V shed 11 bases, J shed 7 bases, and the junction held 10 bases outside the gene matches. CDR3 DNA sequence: TGTGCCTTCCCTGAGCGGGAGCTAAATGAGCAGTTCTTC. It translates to CAFPERELNEQFF.

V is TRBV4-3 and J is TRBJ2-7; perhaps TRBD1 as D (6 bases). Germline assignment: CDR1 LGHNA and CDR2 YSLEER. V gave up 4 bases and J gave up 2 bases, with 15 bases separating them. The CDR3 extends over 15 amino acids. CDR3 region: CASSRGHQGPYEQYF. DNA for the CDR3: TGCGCCAGCAGCCGGGGACACCAGGGTCCCTACGAGCAGTACTTC.

CDR3 sequence reads: CASSVDRDRELYEQYF. In nucleotides, the CDR3 is TGTGCCAGCAGCGTAGACCGGGACAGGGAGCTCTACGAGCAGTACTTC. The chain uses TRBV9 and TRBJ2-7; 9 bases agree with TRBD1. CDR3 length equals 16 residues. The J segment lost 3 bases and the V segment lost 0 bases, leaving 7 bases of the junction unmatched. Germline V gene sequence: CDR1 SGDLS, CDR2 YYNGEE.

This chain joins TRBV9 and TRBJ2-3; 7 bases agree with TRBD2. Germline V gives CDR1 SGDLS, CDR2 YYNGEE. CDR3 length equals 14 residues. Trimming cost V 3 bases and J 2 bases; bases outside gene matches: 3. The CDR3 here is CASSGLAVTDTQYF. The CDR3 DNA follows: TGTGCCAGCAGCGGACTAGCTGTCACAGATACGCAGTATTTT. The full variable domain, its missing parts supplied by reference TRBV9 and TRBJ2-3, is DSGVTQTPKHLITATGQRVTLRCSPRSGDLSVYWYQQSLDQGLQFLIQYYNGEERAKGNILERFSAQQFPDLHSELNLSSLELGDSALYFCASSGLAVTDTQYFGPGTRLTVL.

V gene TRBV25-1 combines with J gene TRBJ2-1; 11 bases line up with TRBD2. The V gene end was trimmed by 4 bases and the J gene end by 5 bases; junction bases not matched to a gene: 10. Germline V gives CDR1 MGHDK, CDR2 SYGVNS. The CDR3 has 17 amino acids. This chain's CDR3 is CASSGTGSGRAHNEQFF. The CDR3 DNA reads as TGTGCCAGCAGTGGGACAGGTAGCGGGAGGGCGCACAATGAGCAGTTCTTC.

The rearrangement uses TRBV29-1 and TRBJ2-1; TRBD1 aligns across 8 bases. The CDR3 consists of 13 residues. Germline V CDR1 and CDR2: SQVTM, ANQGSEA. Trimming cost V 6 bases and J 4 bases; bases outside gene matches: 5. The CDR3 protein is CSVRDRSYNEQFF. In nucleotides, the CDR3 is TGCAGCGTACGGGACAGGAGTTACAATGAGCAGTTCTTC.

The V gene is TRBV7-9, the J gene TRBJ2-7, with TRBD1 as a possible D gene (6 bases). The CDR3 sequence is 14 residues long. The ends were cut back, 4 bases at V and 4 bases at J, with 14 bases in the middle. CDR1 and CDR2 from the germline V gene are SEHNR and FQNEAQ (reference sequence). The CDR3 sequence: CASSYRDRIYEQYF. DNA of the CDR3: TGTGCCAGCAGCTACAGGGATCGAATTTACGAGCAGTACTTC.

CDR3 sequence (DNA): TGTGCCAGCAGCGTAGAAGCGGGAGCTAACAATGAGCAGTTCTTC. This encodes CASSVEAGANNEQFF. The chain employs TRBV9 and TRBJ2-1; 8 bases line up with TRBD2. Germline values: CDR1 SGDLS, CDR2 YYNGEE. This CDR3 is 15 amino acids long. The V segment lost 0 bases and the J segment 5 bases; nucleotides outside the gene matches: 4.

CDR3 nucleotides: TGCAGCGTTGAAGAAAACGACACAGGAAGATTGTTCTTT. Translating gives CSVEENDTGRLFF. The gene calls are TRBV29-1 and TRBJ1-1, with D possibly TRBD1 on 5 matching bases. This CDR3 comprises 13 residues. Between the trimmed V and J ends, which lost 0 bases and 14 bases, there was a span of 19 bases. Germline V lookup: CDR1 SQVTM, CDR2 ANQGSEA.

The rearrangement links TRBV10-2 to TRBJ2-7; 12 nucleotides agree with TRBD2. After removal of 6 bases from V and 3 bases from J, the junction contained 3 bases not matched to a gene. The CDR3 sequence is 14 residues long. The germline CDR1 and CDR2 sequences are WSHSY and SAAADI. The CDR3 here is CASRPTSGSYEQYF. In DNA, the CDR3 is TGCGCCAGCAGACCGACTAGCGGGAGCTACGAGCAGTACTTC.

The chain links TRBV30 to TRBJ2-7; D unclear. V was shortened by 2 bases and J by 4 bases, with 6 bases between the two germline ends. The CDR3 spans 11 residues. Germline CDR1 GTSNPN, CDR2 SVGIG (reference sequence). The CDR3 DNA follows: TGTGCCTGGAGTATCCTGTACGAGCAGTACTTC. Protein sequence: CAWSILYEQYF. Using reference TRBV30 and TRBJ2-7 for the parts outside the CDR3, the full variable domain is SQTIHQWPATLVQPVGSPLSLECTVEGTSNPNLYWYRQAAGRGLQLLFYSVGIGQISSEVPQNLSASRPQDRQFILSSKKLLLSDSGFYLCAWSILYEQYFGPGTRLTVT.

Here the CDR3 reads CASSHRRGNEKLFF. In DNA form, the CDR3 reads TGCGCCAGCAGCCACCGAAGGGGTAATGAAAAACTGTTTTTT. The V gene is TRBV4-3, the J gene TRBJ1-4, with D possibly TRBD1 on 5 matching bases. The CDR3 consists of 14 residues. V was cut by 3 bases and J by 4 bases, with 9 bases left in between. The germline V gene has CDR1 LGHNA and CDR2 YSLEER.